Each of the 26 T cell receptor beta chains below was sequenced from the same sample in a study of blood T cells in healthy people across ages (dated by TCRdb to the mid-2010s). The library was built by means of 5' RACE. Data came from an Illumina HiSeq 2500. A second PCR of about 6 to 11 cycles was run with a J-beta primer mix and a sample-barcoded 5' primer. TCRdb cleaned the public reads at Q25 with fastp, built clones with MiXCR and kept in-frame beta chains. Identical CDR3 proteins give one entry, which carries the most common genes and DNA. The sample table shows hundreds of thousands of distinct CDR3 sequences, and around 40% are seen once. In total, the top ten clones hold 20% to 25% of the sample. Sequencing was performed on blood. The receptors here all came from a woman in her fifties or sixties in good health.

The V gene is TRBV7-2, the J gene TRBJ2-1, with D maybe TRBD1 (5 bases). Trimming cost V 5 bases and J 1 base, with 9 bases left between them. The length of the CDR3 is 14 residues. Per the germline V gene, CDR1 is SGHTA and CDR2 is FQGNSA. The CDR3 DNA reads TGTGCCAGCAGCGTCGACAGTTCCTACAATGAGCAGTTCTTC. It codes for CASSVDSSYNEQFF.

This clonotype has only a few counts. The CDR3: CSASFRREQGEQYF. The CDR3 DNA follows: TGCAGTGCTAGCTTCCGGCGGGAGCAAGGCGAGCAGTACTTC. The rearrangement uses TRBV20-1 and TRBJ2-4; 7 bases agree with TRBD2. The J call is doubtful: the DNA matches TRBJ2-7 better. CDR1 and CDR2 (germline): DFQATT, SNEGSKA (reference sequence). The CDR3 consists of 14 residues.

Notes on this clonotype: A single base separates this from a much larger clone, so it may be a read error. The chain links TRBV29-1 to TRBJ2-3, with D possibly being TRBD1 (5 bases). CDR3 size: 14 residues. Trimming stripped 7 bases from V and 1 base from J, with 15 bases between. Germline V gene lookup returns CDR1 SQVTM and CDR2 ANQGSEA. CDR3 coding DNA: TGCAGCGCCACTCAGGGCAGTGGCACAGATACGCAGTATTTT. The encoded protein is CSATQGSGTDTQYF.

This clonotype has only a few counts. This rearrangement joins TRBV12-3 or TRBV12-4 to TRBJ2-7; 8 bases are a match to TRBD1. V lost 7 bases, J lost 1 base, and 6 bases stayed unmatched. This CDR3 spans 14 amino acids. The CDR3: CASKGTGLSYEQYF. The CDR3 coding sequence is TGTGCCAGCAAAGGGACAGGTCTTTCCTACGAGCAGTACTTC.

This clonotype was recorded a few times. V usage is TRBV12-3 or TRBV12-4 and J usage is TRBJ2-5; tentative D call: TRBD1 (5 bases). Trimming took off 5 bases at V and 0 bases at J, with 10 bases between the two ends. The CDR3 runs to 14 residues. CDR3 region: CASSGARYQETQYF. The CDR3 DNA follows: TGTGCCAGCAGTGGGGCCAGGTACCAAGAGACCCAGTACTTC.

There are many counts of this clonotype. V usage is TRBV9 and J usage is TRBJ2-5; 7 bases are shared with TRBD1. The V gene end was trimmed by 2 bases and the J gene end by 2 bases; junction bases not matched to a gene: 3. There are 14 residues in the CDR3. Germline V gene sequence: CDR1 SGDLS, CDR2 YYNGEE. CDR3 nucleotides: TGTGCCAGCAGCGTGGGGACAGATCAAGAGACCCAGTACTTC. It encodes CASSVGTDQETQYF.

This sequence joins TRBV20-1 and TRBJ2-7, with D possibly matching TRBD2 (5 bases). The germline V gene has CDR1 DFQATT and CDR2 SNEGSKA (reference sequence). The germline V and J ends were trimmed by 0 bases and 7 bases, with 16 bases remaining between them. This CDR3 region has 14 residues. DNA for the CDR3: TGCAGTGCTAGAGATGCGGGTTCTCTCGGTGAGCAGTACTTC. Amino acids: CSARDAGSLGEQYF.

CDR3 sequence: CASSLGRYKQYF. DNA for the CDR3: TGTGCCAGCAGCCTTGGCCGGTACAAGCAGTACTTC. The V call is TRBV28, the J call TRBJ2-5; D is undetermined. V lost 6 bases and J 11 bases, leaving 16 bases between the germline ends. The V gene's germline CDR1 is MDHEN and CDR2 SYDVKM. This CDR3 spans 12 amino acids.

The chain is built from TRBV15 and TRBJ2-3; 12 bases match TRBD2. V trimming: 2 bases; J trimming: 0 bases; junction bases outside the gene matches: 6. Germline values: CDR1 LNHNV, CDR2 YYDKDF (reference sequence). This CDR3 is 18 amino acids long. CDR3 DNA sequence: TGTGCCACCAGCAGATCCTTCGGACTAGCGGGAAGCACAGATACGCAGTATTTT. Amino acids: CATSRSFGLAGSTDTQYF.

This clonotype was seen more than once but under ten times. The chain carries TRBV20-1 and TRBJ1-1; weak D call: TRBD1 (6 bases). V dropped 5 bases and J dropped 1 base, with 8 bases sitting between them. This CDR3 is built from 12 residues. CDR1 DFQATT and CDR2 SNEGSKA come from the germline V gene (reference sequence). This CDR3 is CSADRTNTEAFF. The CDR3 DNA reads TGCAGTGCTGACAGGACGAACACTGAAGCTTTCTTT.

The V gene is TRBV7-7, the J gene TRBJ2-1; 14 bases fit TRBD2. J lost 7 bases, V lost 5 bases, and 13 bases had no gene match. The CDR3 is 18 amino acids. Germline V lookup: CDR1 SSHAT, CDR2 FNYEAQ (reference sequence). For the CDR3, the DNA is TGTGCCAGCAGCCGGGCCCCGGGACTAGCGGGGGAACGAAATGAGCAGTTCTTC. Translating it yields CASSRAPGLAGERNEQFF.

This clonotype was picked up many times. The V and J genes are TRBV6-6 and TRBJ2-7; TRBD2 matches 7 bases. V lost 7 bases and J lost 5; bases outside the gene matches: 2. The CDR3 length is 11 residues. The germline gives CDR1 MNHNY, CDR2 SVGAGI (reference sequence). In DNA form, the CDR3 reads TGTGCCAGCAAGGGAGGGAACGAGCAGTACTTC. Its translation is CASKGGNEQYF.

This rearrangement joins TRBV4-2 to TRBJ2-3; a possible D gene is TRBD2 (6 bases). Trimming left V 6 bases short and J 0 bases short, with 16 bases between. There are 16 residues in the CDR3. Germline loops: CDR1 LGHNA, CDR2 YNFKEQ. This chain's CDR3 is CASSERELSSTDTQYF. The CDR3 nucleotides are TGTGCCAGCAGTGAACGGGAGCTTTCTAGCACAGATACGCAGTATTTT.

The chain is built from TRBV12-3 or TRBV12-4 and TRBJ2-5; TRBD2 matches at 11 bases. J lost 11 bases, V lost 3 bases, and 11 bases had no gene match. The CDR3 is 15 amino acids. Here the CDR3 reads CASSFSGTSGNEQYF. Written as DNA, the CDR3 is TGTGCCAGCAGTTTCTCCGGGACTAGCGGCAATGAGCAGTACTTC.

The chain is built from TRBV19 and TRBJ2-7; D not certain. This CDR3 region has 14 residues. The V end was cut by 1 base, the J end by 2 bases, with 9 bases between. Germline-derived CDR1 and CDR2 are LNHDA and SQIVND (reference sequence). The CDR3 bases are TGTGCCAGTAGTATAGGAGGATCGACCTACGAGCAGTACTTC. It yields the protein CASSIGGSTYEQYF.

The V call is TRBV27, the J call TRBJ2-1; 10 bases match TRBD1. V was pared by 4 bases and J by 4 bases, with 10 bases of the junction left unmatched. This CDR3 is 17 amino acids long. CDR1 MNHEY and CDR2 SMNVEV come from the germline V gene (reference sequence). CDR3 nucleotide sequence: TGTGCCAGCAGTTCCTACTCGACAGGGGGCATATACAATGAGCAGTTCTTC. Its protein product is CASSSYSTGGIYNEQFF.

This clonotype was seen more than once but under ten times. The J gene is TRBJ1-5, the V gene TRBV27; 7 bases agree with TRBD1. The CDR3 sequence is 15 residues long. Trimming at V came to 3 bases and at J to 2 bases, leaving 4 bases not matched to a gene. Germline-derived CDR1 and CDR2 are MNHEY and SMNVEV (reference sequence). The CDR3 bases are TGTGCCAGCAGTTTGGGAGGGGGCGGCAATCAGCCCCAGCATTTT. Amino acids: CASSLGGGGNQPQHF.

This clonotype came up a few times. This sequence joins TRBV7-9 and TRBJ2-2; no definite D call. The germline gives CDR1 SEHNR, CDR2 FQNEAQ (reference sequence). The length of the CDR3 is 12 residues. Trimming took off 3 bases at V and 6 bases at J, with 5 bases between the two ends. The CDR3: CASSFGSGELFF. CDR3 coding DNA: TGTGCCAGCAGCTTTGGTTCCGGGGAGCTGTTTTTT.

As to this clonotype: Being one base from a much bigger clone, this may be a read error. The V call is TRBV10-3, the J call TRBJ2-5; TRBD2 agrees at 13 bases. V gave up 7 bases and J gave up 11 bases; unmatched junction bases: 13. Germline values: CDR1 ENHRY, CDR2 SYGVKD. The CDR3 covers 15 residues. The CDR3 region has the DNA TGTGCCATCACCAGGACTAGCGGGGGCTACAATGAGCAGTACTTC. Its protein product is CAITRTSGGYNEQYF.

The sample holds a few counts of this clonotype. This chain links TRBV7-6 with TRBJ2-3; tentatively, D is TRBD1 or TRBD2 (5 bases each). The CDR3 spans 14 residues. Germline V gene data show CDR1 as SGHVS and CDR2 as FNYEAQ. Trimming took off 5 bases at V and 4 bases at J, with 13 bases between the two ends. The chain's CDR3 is CASSDSGGADTQYF. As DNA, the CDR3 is TGTGCCAGCAGCGACTCTGGGGGAGCAGATACGCAGTATTTT.

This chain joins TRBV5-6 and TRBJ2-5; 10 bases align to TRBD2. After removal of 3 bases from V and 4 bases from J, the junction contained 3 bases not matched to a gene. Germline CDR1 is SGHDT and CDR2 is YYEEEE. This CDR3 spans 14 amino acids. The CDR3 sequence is CASSYLAGGETQYF. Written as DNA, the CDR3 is TGTGCCAGCAGCTACTTAGCGGGGGGAGAGACCCAGTACTTC.

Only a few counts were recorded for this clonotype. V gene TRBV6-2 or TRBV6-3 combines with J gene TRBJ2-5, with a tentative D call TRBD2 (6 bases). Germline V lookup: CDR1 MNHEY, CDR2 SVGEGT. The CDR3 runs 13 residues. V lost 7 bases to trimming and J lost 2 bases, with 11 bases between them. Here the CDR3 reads CASKGGFQETQYF. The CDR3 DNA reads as TGTGCCAGCAAAGGAGGGTTTCAAGAGACCCAGTACTTC.

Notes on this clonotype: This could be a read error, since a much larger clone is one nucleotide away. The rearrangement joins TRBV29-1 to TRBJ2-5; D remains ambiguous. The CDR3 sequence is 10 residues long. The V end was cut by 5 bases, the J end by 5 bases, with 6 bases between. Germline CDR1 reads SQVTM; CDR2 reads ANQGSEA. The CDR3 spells CSVIMETQYF. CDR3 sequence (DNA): TGCAGCGTTATCATGGAGACCCAGTACTTC.

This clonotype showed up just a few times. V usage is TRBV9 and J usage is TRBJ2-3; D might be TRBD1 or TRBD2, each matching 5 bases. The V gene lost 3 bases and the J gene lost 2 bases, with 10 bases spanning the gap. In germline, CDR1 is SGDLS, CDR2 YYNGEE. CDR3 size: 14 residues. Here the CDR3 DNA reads TGTGCCAGCAGCGCCTCGGGGCACACAGATACGCAGTATTTT. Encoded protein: CASSASGHTDTQYF.

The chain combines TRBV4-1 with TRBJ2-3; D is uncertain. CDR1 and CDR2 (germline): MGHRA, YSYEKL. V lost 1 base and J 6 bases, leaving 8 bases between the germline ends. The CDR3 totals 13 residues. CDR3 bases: TGCGCCAGCAGCCAAGGACAACGCGATACGCAGTATTTT. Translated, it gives CASSQGQRDTQYF.

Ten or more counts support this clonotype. DNA for the CDR3: TGTGCCAGCAGCCAAGCGGTTGGGGGAAACATTCAGTACTTC. This codes for CASSQAVGGNIQYF. This rearrangement joins TRBV3-1 to TRBJ2-4; the D gene could be TRBD1 or TRBD2 (5 bases each). Looked up from germline, CDR1 is LGHDT and CDR2 is YNNKEL (reference sequence). The ends were cut back, 1 base at V and 6 bases at J, with 10 bases in the middle. The CDR3 spans 14 residues.